The source of this T cell receptor (beta chain) is a study of blood T cell repertoires in COVID-19. Looking at the study overall: In each case, the material was cDNA or gDNA derived from T cells, B-cell-depleted T cells, or PBMCs.

This clone was detected a few times. The CDR3 spans 15 residues. The V segment lost 5 bases and the J segment 8 bases; nucleotides outside the gene matches: 7. Germline lookup yields CDR1 MNHEY and CDR2 SVGAGI. The protocol was immunoSEQ multiplex PCR, while the TCRdb copy is restricted to in-frame clones and leaves out a portion. The sample contains about 140,000 clones, around nine tenths of which appear only once. This chain joins TRBV6-5 and TRBJ2-1; 12 positions agree with TRBD2. The sequenced sample was peripheral blood. The sequence derives from a human donor in a cohort sampled during active COVID-19. CDR3 coding DNA: TGTGCCAGCAGTCCTCTAGCGGGAGGGCAGTATGAGCAGTTCTTC. Translated: CASSPLAGGQYEQFF.